This TCR beta chain was recovered during a study of cytomegalovirus exposure and HLA in healthy donors listed by TCRdb under 2017. Regarding the research as a whole: An earlier analysis of 550 to 700 of the donors reported 250 to 350 Gb of sequence data and 100 million to 130 million unique TCR beta sequences from 150 million to 200 million T cells. Roughly 310 gigabases of sequencing data and approximately 85 million unique TCR sequences were included in an early release covering several hundred HLA-typed donors. Of the roughly 400 genotyped donors, approximately 81% were placed in the genetic ancestry cluster associated with self-reported Caucasian donors. The study aimed to test whether signatures of past pathogen exposure could be identified by cataloging public T cell receptors. The study profiled the T cell repertoires of 666 subjects by immunosequencing and related them to cytomegalovirus serostatus. A separate validation cohort of 90 to 150 different subjects was used in addition to the 666-subject first cohort. The study combined high-throughput TCR immunosequencing, statistical association of individual TCRs with disease status, and machine learning to predict cytomegalovirus infection status. A later analysis re-examined previously published TCR beta repertoires from over 500 donors and added high-resolution HLA genotyping to investigate patterns of TCR occurrence. Rather than drawing on any new phenotypic data, the later analysis identified candidate immune exposures from TCR beta sequences and the way those sequences occurred across donors. An earlier analysis of around 580 of the donors used high-throughput TCR beta sequencing to judge whether each TCR beta V gene segment behaved as functional or pseudogenic. Donor age, sex, ethnicity and CMV serostatus were collected together with the repertoire data. In a later genetic analysis, genome-wide SNP genotypes for about 55% of the roughly 700 donors were used, and that subset was treated as a discovery cohort. Every repertoire in the discovery cohort had been generated on one and the same sequencing platform. HLA typing included class I and class II loci at four-digit resolution. The number of typed donors differed by locus: 629-630 for A, B, C, DRB1 and DQB1; 522 for DQA1; fewer than 610 for DPA1; and roughly 470 for DPB1. Because of strong linkage in the cohort, roughly five DR-DQ haplotypes were treated as single units for association and clustering. Across about 380 genotyped donors of the cohort, an average of about 220,000 unique TCR beta nucleotide sequences per donor were sequenced, and 15% to 20% of those sequences were non-productive. Here is what the overall study found, with its caveats: About 15 rarely observed V segments, including chromosome 9 orphons, were excluded from the earlier analysis of 550 to 700 of the donors because counts were too low. The classifier was reported to diagnose cytomegalovirus status with high specificity and sensitivity in both the original and validation cohorts. Only TCR beta chains were sequenced in this cohort, and the absence of alpha or paired-chain data limited detectable features. The authors suggested that the approach could potentially be generalized to other disease states and immunological phenotypes. The sequencing pipeline was judged likely to have produced a cluster of highly shared sequence variants as a technical artifact. In a later genetic analysis, fewer N-insertions in productive TCRs were reported among donors in an Asian-associated ancestry cluster than the roughly 640-donor mean. In vitro tests confirmed that three of the cytomegalovirus-associated TCR beta chains recognize cytomegalovirus antigens. In a later analysis, TCR association rates were found to vary across HLA loci, with the most associated TCRs seen for DRB1 alleles and the fewest for HLA-C alleles. Correlated functional status among segregating V segments might be attributable to linkage disequilibrium, but an unknown experimental factor could not be ruled out. When HLA alleles, especially DR and DQ, strongly co-occurred, attributing TCR associations to individual alleles was difficult. Across donors, most TCR sequences were observed very rarely, whereas some public TCRs were present in many individuals. Because HLA typing was unavailable for some donors at each locus, only the typed subset was used in association tests. The only immune exposure information available for the cohort was CMV serostatus. Some IMGT-functional V segments, including TRBV6-2 and TRBV6-3, could not be distinguished by the 87-base-pair reads and were therefore excluded. Specific HLA alleles were associated with roughly 17,000 TCR beta sequences at a false discovery rate of 0.05 in a later analysis. A further reported finding was that TCR beta sequences accurately predicted the HLA-A and HLA-B alleles for most subjects in the first cohort. In a later analysis, most CMV-associated TCR beta chains were found to appear HLA-restricted, with HLA associations seemingly driven largely by CMV exposure. Presence/absence analyses assumed roughly uniform sequencing depth across donors, an assumption that may not hold. In a later analysis, several top co-occurrence clusters were reported to appear linked to parvovirus B19, influenza, CMV and Epstein-Barr virus. An association between a missense DCLRE1C variant and V-gene and J-gene trimming of TCR beta chains was found in a later genetic analysis and replicated in an independent cohort. In a later analysis, HLA-associated TCR beta chains were found to be more clonally expanded and to have lower generation probabilities than equally common non-associated chains. The study listed approximately 160 TCR beta chains as associated with cytomegalovirus. In an earlier analysis of 587 of the donors, most TCR beta V segments were observed in productive rearrangements about 87% or about 30% of the time, broadly matching IMGT annotations.

This clone came up a few times. Its cognate antigen has yet to be identified. It has no much larger one-base neighbor in the sample; base qualities were not kept. Library preparation employed the immunoSEQ multiplex PCR assay. The multiplex PCR relied on a mix of 60 forward primers for TCR Vbeta segments and 13 reverse primers for TCR Jbeta segments. The CDR3 region of rearranged TCR beta genes was amplified from genomic DNA by a multiplex PCR assay. Amplified TCR beta libraries were sequenced as 87-base-pair reads on the Illumina HiSeq System. Under the source paper's analysis protocol: Across the 640 or so repertoires, a later analysis counted tens of millions of unique TCR beta chains, some 11 million of which were shared by at least two donors. To remove PCR and sequencing errors, raw reads were error-corrected and collapsed into unique sequences using a nearest-neighbor algorithm that merged closely related sequences. V, D and J gene segments were assigned by aligning CDR3 sequences to IMGT reference sequences. For a sequence to be retained, a match of at least six nucleotides to both a V gene segment and a J gene segment was required. Rearrangements were classified as productive when the CDR3 lacked stop codons and remained in frame with V and J, and all other rearrangements were classified as non-productive. Following IMGT convention, CDR3 was defined as the stretch from the second conserved V-encoded cysteine to the conserved J-encoded phenylalanine. The earlier analysis of around 640 of the donors excluded sequences that lacked an unambiguous match to a single V gene segment. An earlier analysis of 500 to 700 of the donors classified V segments as functional when productive rearrangements were above 56.7% and as segregating when the standard deviation between donors was above 5%. A statistical classification framework was built for diagnosing cytomegalovirus status from the catalog of TCR beta chain sequences. V and J gene assignment, in a later analysis, came from comparing TCR nucleotide sequences with IMGT/GENE-DB human TR gene sequences. In a later analysis, CDR3 sequences and most-parsimonious VDJ recombination scenarios were assigned using the TCRdist pipeline. A later analysis defined each TCR beta chain by its CDR3 amino acid sequence plus V-gene family, and excluded reads lacking a unique V-gene family. A later analysis removed 500 to 650 highly shared, low-generation-probability nucleotide sequences to deal with suspected cross-contamination and a sequencing artifact. In a later analysis, a clonal expansion index for each public chain was calculated from normalized within-repertoire ranks of inferred template counts. In a later analysis, generation probabilities were computed using a VDJ recombination model fitted to out-of-frame rearrangements, and the results were checked against IGoR. In a later analysis, hypergeometric tests were used to score TCR-TCR, TCR-HLA and TCR-CMV co-occurrence, with a repertoire-size bias correction applied to TCR pairs. False discovery rates were estimated in a later analysis by permuting HLA or CMV assignments 20 times. In a later analysis, co-occurring TCRs were grouped using DBSCAN, with TCRdist sequence similarity added in when clustering inside HLA-allele-positive subsets. Co-occurrence clustering excluded repertoires with fewer than 30,000 or more than 120,000 public chains, plus five with anomalous nucleotide sharing. TCRdb mirrors the immuneACCESS table, restricted to in-frame sequences. Some clones are absent from its copies; in checked studies, under half trace to an unresolved V gene, and the reason for the others is unknown. V, J and clone size reflect that table, while D and trimming were determined from the DNA. The sample records 100,000 or so clones, roughly 15% of which are singletons. The top ten clonotypes cover 0.8% to 0.95% of the sample.

The cohort was made up of several hundred healthy bone marrow donors. At the time of sampling, all cohort members were nominally healthy, though unrecorded immune exposures were likely present. The donor tested CMV seronegative and was one of the 352 seronegative cohort members. A peripheral blood sample was collected from each donor, and TCR beta sequencing was performed on peripheral blood mononuclear cells. The Qiagen DNeasy Blood Extraction Kit was used to extract genomic DNA from the blood cell samples. V lost 6 bases and J lost 9 bases, and the count of bases not matched to a germline gene is 17. The CDR3 goes from the cysteine to the phenylalanine over 15 residues. Of the read, only the CDR3 DNA is kept; its 45 bases are in frame from base 1. Sequences SQVTM (CDR1) and ANQGSEA (CDR2) are obtained from the germline V gene.

The sequence was collected from a female donor in good health and CMV-seronegative. The V and J segments used are TRBV29-1 and TRBJ2-1, and 7 junctional nucleotides match TRBD1. Input material: PBMCs. The CDR3 region reads CSVRTLDRAIGEQFF. The sequenced DNA: TGCAGCGTCCGGACCCTCGACAGGGCAATTGGTGAGCAGTTCTTC.